This TCR beta chain was documented in a study of CD8 T cells in ankylosing spondylitis. General study findings and limits: Typical of ankylosing spondylitis blood, it appeared, was a TCR beta motif of under 10 highly homologous variants.

The CDR3 spans 16 residues. In germline, CDR1 is LNHDA, CDR2 SQIVND (reference sequence). The trim removed 6 bases at V and 8 bases at J, leaving 7 bases unmatched. By quantitative 5'-RACE with molecular barcodes, the TCR beta libraries were made. TCRdb processed the 5' RACE reads anew with MiXCR; each CDR3 protein has one entry. Of about 100,000 distinct CDR3 sequences detected, 24% appear once; the ten largest clones hold roughly 12%. This clonotype was recorded a few times. Antigen specificity is unknown. The chain employs TRBV19 and TRBJ2-1; 16 bases align to TRBD2. The material sequenced was synovial fluid, either unsorted or a sorted T cell fraction (not recorded which). The sequence was collected from a male donor with ankylosing spondylitis. CDR3 in DNA: TGTGCCAGTAGATCAGGGACTAGCGGGAGGGGATATGAGCAGTTCTTC. It is translated as CASRSGTSGRGYEQFF.